This T cell receptor (beta chain) was recorded in a study of T cell responses to AZD1222 COVID-19 vaccine. Study-wide results and caveats: Spike-specific TCR breadth and depth went up after people got two AZD1222 doses. Targeting of unmutated variant regions was reportedly seen in nearly half of spike-specific TCRs. Clonal diversity may have been underestimated, and the donors were mostly white British, with more females than males.

V lost 1 base and J lost 7, with 13 bases in between. The CDR3 runs 15 residues. Germline V gene lookup returns CDR1 KGHSH and CDR2 LQKENI. Sequencing used immunoSEQ multiplex PCR; TCRdb keeps in-frame clones, though not all of them. The sample carries under 150,000 clones, 80% to 90% recorded once. On this clone itself: Its antigen remains unknown.

Material: peripheral blood, obtained on day 0 of MenACWY control vaccination. V gene TRBV18 combines with J gene TRBJ2-2, with D possibly TRBD1 on 5 matching bases. The receptor's source is an adult in good health. CDR3 coding DNA: TGTGCCAGCTCACCACGGTCAGGGTTATTCGGGGAGCTGTTTTTT. It translates to CASSPRSGLFGELFF.